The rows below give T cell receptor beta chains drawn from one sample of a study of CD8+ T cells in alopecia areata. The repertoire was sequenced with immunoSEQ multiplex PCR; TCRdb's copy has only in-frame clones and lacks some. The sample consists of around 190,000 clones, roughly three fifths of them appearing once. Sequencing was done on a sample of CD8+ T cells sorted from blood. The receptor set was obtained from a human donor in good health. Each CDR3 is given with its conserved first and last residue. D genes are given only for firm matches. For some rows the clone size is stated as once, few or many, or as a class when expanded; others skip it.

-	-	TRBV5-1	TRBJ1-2	CASSHSTERSWNYGYTF	TGCGCCAGCAGCCATTCGACAGAACGTTCTTGGAACTATGGCTACACCTTC
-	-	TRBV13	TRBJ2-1	CASSGGTANEQFF	TGTGCCAGCAGCGGCGGGACTGCCAATGAGCAGTTCTTC
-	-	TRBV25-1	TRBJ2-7	CASSEYESVYEQYF	TGTGCCAGCAGTGAATATGAGTCAGTTTACGAGCAGTACTTC
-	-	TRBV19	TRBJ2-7	CASSIGTYYEQYF	TGTGCCAGTAGTATCGGGACCTACTACGAGCAGTACTTC
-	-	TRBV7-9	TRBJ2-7	CASSQDNGGYEQYF	TGTGCCAGCAGCCAAGATAACGGGGGCTACGAGCAGTACTTC
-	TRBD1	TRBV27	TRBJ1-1	CASLEGTGNTEAFF	TGTGCCAGCCTCGAAGGGACAGGGAACACTGAAGCTTTCTTT
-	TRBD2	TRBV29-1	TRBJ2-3	CSVVLAGGTDTQYF	TGCAGCGTTGTGCTTGCGGGGGGTACAGATACGCAGTATTTT
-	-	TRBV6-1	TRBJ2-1	CASSEGSNEQFF	TGTGCCAGCAGTGAAGGTTCGAATGAGCAGTTCTTC
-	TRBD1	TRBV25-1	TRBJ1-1	CASSESTGAGLGAFF	TGTGCCAGCAGTGAATCGACAGGGGCCGGTTTGGGTGCTTTCTTT
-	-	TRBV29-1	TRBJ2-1	CSGRLDVRNEQFF	TGCAGCGGACGACTAGATGTGCGGAATGAGCAGTTCTTC
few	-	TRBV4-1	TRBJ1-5	CASNSGSWGQPQHF	TGCGCCAGCAACTCGGGATCATGGGGGCAGCCCCAGCATTTT
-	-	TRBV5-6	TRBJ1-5	CASSLGVSNQPQHF	TGTGCCAGCAGCTTGGGGGTCTCTAATCAGCCCCAGCATTTT
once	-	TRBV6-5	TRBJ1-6	CASSSLGPRGSPLHF	TGTGCCAGCAGTTCGTTGGGACCCCGGGGTTCACCCCTCCACTTT
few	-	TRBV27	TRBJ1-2	CATWGGADGYTF	TGTGCCACCTGGGGGGGGGCTGATGGCTACACCTTC
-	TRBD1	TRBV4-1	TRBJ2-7	CASSQTSGQGDEQYF	TGCGCCAGCAGCCAAACCTCGGGACAGGGGGACGAGCAGTACTTC
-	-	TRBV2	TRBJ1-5	CASQFYPASNQPQHF	TGTGCCAGCCAGTTTTATCCAGCTAGCAATCAGCCCCAGCATTTT
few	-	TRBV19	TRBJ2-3	CASSRSTDTQYF	TGTGCCAGTAGTAGATCCACAGATACGCAGTATTTT
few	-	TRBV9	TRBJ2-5	CASSVASWGETQYF	TGTGCCAGCAGCGTAGCGTCTTGGGGAGAGACCCAGTACTTC
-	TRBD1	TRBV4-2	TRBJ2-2	CASSQADRDTGELFF	TGTGCCAGCAGCCAAGCGGACAGGGACACCGGGGAGCTGTTTTTT
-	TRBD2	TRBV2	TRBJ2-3	CATLAGAGTDTQYF	TGTGCCACTTTAGCGGGGGCCGGCACAGATACGCAGTATTTT
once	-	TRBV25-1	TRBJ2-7	CASSEKINPTYEQYF	TGTGCCAGCAGTGAAAAAATCAACCCCACCTACGAGCAGTACTTC
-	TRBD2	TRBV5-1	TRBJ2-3	CASSLGGLATDTQYF	TGCGCCAGCAGCTTGGGAGGACTAGCCACAGATACGCAGTATTTT
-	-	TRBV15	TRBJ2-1	CATSGPLAESYNEQFF	TGTGCCACCAGCGGACCCTTAGCGGAATCCTACAATGAGCAGTTCTTC
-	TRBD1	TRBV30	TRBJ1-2	CAWRDTTTGKGYGYTF	TGTGCCTGGAGGGATACGACGACAGGGAAGGGCTATGGCTACACCTTC
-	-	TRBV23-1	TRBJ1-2	CASSQSRVSYGYTF	TGCGCCAGCAGTCAATCCCGGGTATCCTATGGCTACACCTTC
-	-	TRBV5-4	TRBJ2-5	CASSSKGEETQYF	TGTGCCAGCAGCTCAAAGGGTGAAGAGACCCAGTACTTC
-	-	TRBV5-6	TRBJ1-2	CASSLDGNYGYTF	TGTGCCAGCAGCTTGGACGGAAACTATGGCTACACCTTC
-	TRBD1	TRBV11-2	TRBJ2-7	CASRPGTGDEQYF	TGTGCCAGCAGGCCCGGGACAGGGGACGAGCAGTACTTC
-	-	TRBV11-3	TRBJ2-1	CASSSRDVNEQFF	TGTGCCAGCAGCTCCAGGGACGTCAATGAGCAGTTCTTC
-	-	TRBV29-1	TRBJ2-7	CSAPGPAHEQYF	TGCAGCGCCCCGGGGCCGGCCCACGAGCAGTACTTC
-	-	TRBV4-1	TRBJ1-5	CASSQTGGRGVHF	TGCGCCAGCAGCCAGACGGGGGGCAGAGGGGTTCATTTT